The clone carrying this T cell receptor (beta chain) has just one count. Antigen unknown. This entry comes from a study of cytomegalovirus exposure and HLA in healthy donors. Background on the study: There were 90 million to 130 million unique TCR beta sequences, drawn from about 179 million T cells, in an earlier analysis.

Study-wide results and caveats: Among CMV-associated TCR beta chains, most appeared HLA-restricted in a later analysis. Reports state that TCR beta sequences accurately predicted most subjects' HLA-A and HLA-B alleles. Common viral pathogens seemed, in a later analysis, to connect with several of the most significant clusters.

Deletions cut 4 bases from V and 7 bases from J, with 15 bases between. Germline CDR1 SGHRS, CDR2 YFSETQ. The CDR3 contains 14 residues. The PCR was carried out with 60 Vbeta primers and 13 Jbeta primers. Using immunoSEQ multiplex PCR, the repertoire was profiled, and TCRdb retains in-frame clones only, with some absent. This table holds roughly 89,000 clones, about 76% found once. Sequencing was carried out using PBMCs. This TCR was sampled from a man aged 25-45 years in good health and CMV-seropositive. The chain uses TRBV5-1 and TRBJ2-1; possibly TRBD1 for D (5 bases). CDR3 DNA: TGCGCCAGCAGCCCGAGTAGGGGTACTAATGAGCAGTTCTTC. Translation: CASSPSRGTNEQFF.